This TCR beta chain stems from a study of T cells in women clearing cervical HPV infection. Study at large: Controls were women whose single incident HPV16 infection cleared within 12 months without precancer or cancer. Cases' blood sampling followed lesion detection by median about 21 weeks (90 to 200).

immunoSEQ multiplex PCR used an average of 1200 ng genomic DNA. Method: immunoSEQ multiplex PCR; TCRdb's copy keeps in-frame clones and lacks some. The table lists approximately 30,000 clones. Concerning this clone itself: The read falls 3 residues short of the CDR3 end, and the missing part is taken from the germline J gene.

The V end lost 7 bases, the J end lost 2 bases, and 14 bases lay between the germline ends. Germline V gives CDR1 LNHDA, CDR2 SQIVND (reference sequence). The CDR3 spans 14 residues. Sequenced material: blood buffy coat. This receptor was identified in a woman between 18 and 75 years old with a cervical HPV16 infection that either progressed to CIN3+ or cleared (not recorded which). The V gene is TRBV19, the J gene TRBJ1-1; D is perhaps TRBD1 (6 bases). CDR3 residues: CASTPGTLNTEAFF. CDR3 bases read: TGTGCCAGTACCCCCGGGACACTAAACACTGAA.